The rows below give T cell receptor beta chains drawn from one sample of a study of regulatory T cells in long-lasting Graves disease. TCRdb re-analysed the multiplex PCR reads in MiXCR, keeping a single row per CDR3 protein. The sample lists roughly 500,000 distinct CDR3 sequences, 20% to 25% occurring once. The source material was peripheral blood mononuclear cells (PBMCs), sampled when the disease was refractory, from a patient treated with antithyroid drugs. These receptors all stem from a female donor with Graves disease. Both conserved end residues are part of each CDR3. The D gene is left open where the match is weak. Some rows mark clone size as missing; the rest say once, few, many or name a class of expanded clone.

D	V	J	size	DNA	CDR3
-	TRBV2	TRBJ1-4	many	TGTGCCAGCAGTTCCCTGGTGGGCGAGGAAACTAATGAAAAACTGTTTTTT	CASSSLVGEETNEKLFF
-	TRBV12-3/TRBV12-4	TRBJ2-5	many	TGTGCCAGCACCACAACAAGGGGGGAACAAGAGACCCAGTACTTC	CASTTTRGEQETQYF
TRBD2	TRBV27	TRBJ2-2	-	TGTGCCAGCAGATCCGGACTAGCGGGGACCACCGGGGAGCTGCTTTTT	CASRSGLAGTTGELLF
-	TRBV28	TRBJ2-7	-	TGTGCCAGCAGACCCTTTAGGGGGGGGTTTCACGAGCAGTACTTC	CASRPFRGGFHEQYF
-	TRBV2	TRBJ2-2	few	TGTGCCAGCATCGGAATCCTAGGGAACGGGGAGCTGTTTTTT	CASIGILGNGELFF
-	TRBV28	TRBJ2-1	-	TGTGCCAGCCCCCCCCTTTTAGGAGCGGTATTGGGGTTGAGGTTTAAATATGAGCAGTTCTTC	CASPPLLGAVLGLRFKYEQFF
-	TRBV18	TRBJ1-6	many	TGTGCCAGCTCAGCCGATATCAATTCACCCCTCCACTTT	CASSADINSPLHF
-	TRBV7-6	TRBJ2-5	few	TGTGCCAGCAGCCAAAACTGGGACCACCAATCGGAGACCCAGTACTTC	CASSQNWDHQSETQYF
TRBD1	TRBV30	TRBJ1-2	-	TGTGCCTGGAGCGCAGGGGGCCGGCGTGGCTACACCTTC	CAWSAGGRRGYTF
TRBD2	TRBV3-1	TRBJ2-7	many	TGTGCCAGCAGCCGGGGGACTAGCGGAGACTACGAGCAGTACTTC	CASSRGTSGDYEQYF
-	TRBV2	TRBJ1-2	many	TGTGCCAGCAGTGCAGAAGGGGGGGCCCGGGGGAGCTACACCTTC	CASSAEGGARGSYTF
-	TRBV25-1	TRBJ1-2	many	TGTGCCAGCAGCGATAGAAGAGGCTACACCTTC	CASSDRRGYTF
TRBD1	TRBV20-1	TRBJ1-2	many	TGCAGTGCTAGGGGACAGCTTAACTATGGCTACACCTTC	CSARGQLNYGYTF
-	TRBV7-6	TRBJ2-5	many	TGTGCCAGCAGCCGGCGCCCTAGCGCACTACAAGAGACCCAGTACTTC	CASSRRPSALQETQYF
TRBD1	TRBV7-9	TRBJ2-5	many	TGTGCCAGCAGCATGGGACAGAGCCAAGAGACCCAGTACTTC	CASSMGQSQETQYF
TRBD2	TRBV7-3	TRBJ2-2	-	TGTGCCAGCAGCTTAAGGGCTAGCGGGAGGGCCGACACCGGGGAGCTGTTTTTT	CASSLRASGRADTGELFF
TRBD2	TRBV10-3	TRBJ2-1	few	TGTGCCATCAGTGGGGTCTCTAGCGGGAGTAAAGATGAGCAGTTCTTC	CAISGVSSGSKDEQFF
-	TRBV6-1	TRBJ1-2	many	TGTGCCAGCTCGCGGGGGGATTATGGCTACACCTTC	CASSRGDYGYTF
-	TRBV18	TRBJ1-5	-	TGTGCCAGCTCACCAGAGAGCCGTATCCTCAATCAGCCCCAGCATTTT	CASSPESRILNQPQHF
-	TRBV28	TRBJ1-6	many	TGTGCCAGCAGTACAGGGATCTCCTATAATTCACCCCTCCACTTT	CASSTGISYNSPLHF
-	TRBV10-3	TRBJ1-5	few	TGTGCCATCAGTGAGTATGATTTCCAGCCCCAGCATTTT	CAISEYDFQPQHF
-	TRBV4-2	TRBJ1-4	few	TGTGCCAGCAGCACCTCTTCAAGCTTGGCTGAAAAACTGTTTTTT	CASSTSSSLAEKLFF
-	TRBV6-1	TRBJ1-6	many	TGTGCCAGCAGTGAAGGGTACCGAGAGTATTCACCCCTCCACTTT	CASSEGYREYSPLHF
-	TRBV24-1	TRBJ2-2	-	TGTGCCACCAGTGACCCGGCCCAGTACACCGGGGAGCTGTTTTTT	CATSDPAQYTGELFF
-	TRBV20-1	TRBJ2-5	many	TGCAGTGCTAGAACTGTGGGGGGGGCGGCTCATGCGACCCAGTACTTC	CSARTVGGAAHATQYF
-	TRBV12-3/TRBV12-4	TRBJ2-2	many	TGTGCCAGCAGTTTGGACAGCGAGAGTAGGGGGGAGCTGTTTTTT	CASSLDSESRGELFF
TRBD2	TRBV11-2	TRBJ2-7	many	TGTGCCAGCAGCTCAAGAACTAGCGGGAGTTCCTACGAGCAGTACTTC	CASSSRTSGSSYEQYF
-	TRBV6-5	TRBJ2-7	many	TGTGCCAGCAGTTTCAGGGGCCCCACCTACGAGCAGTACTTC	CASSFRGPTYEQYF
TRBD2	TRBV7-8	TRBJ2-2	-	TGTGCCAGCAGCTCGGGGACTAGTTACACCGGGGAGCTGTTTTTT	CASSSGTSYTGELFF
-	TRBV28	TRBJ2-7	many	TGTGCCAGCAGTTTAGTGAGCCCTCTCTCCTACGAGCAGTACTTC	CASSLVSPLSYEQYF
-	TRBV12-3/TRBV12-4	TRBJ1-1	many	TGTGCCAGCAGGGGGGCCCTGAAGAACACTGAAGCTTTCTTT	CASRGALKNTEAFF
TRBD1	TRBV19	TRBJ2-1	-	TGTGCCAGTAGTATTCAGGGGGCGAGCTCCTACAATGAGCAGTTCTTC	CASSIQGASSYNEQFF
-	TRBV10-3	TRBJ1-6	many	TGTGCCATCAGTGAGCTTACGCAGGGGTCTGGTTCACCCCTCCACTTT	CAISELTQGSGSPLHF
TRBD1	TRBV6-1	TRBJ1-2	few	TGTGCCAGCATTATGACAGGGGGCTATGGCTACACCTTC	CASIMTGGYGYTF
TRBD2	TRBV20-1	TRBJ2-5	many	TGCAGTGCTCAAGCGGGGCCCCAAGAGACCCAGTACTTC	CSAQAGPQETQYF
-	TRBV7-2	TRBJ2-5	many	TGTGCCAGCAGCTACAGGGTCCAAGAGACCCAGTACTTC	CASSYRVQETQYF
TRBD1	TRBV27	TRBJ1-2	many	TGTGCCAGCAGTTTTTCCCGGGACAGCCACTATGGCTACACCTTC	CASSFSRDSHYGYTF
-	TRBV7-8	TRBJ1-4	many	TGTGCCAGCAGCTTAGACCACCTGAGGGATGAAAAACTGTTTTTT	CASSLDHLRDEKLFF
-	TRBV12-3/TRBV12-4	TRBJ1-4	many	TGTGCCAGCCGAACGGGGGCCCCCTCTGAAAAACTGTTTTTT	CASRTGAPSEKLFF
-	TRBV2	TRBJ2-3	-	TGTGCCAGCAGTGAATCTGCCCCAGGGTACGGCACAGATACGCAGTATTTT	CASSESAPGYGTDTQYF
TRBD2	TRBV7-7	TRBJ2-5	few	TGTGCTAGCAGCTTGACGGGACTAGCGGGGGAGACCCAGTACTTC	CASSLTGLAGETQYF
TRBD1	TRBV28	TRBJ1-2	many	TGTGCCAGCAGTGCAGCAGGGGGTCTGCGGGGCTACACCTTC	CASSAAGGLRGYTF
-	TRBV7-9	TRBJ2-7	few	TGTGCCAGCAGCTTAGTCCCAACAGGGAAAGGGTACGAGCAGTACTTC	CASSLVPTGKGYEQYF
TRBD1	TRBV3-1	TRBJ1-4	-	TGTGCCAGCAGCCAATTTCGTGGGACAGGGGACCGTAGAAAACTGTTTTTT	CASSQFRGTGDRRKLFF
-	TRBV28	TRBJ1-1	few	TGTGCCAGCAGCGGGGCCCAGGGTGGGGTGTACACTGAAGCTTTCTTT	CASSGAQGGVYTEAFF
-	TRBV6-5	TRBJ1-1	many	TGTGCCAGCAGTTTCTCCCCTAACGGGAACACTGAAGCTTTCTTT	CASSFSPNGNTEAFF
-	TRBV28	TRBJ1-1	many	TGTAAGATAGGGCCGCTGAACACTGAAGCTTTCTTT	CKIGPLNTEAFF
-	TRBV29-1	TRBJ1-3	-	TGCAGCGTTGCAGGGTCGGATCTTGGAAACACCATATATTTT	CSVAGSDLGNTIYF
TRBD1	TRBV5-6	TRBJ1-2	many	TGTGCCAGCAGCCCAAAACCGAGACAGGGAAGTTTTGGCTACACCTTC	CASSPKPRQGSFGYTF
-	TRBV20-1	TRBJ2-5	-	TGCAGTGCAACCCCGGACAGTTACAAAGAGACCCAGTACTTC	CSATPDSYKETQYF
-	TRBV7-3	TRBJ2-3	-	TGTGCCAGCAGCTTATTAGGCAGGGGTACAGATACGCAGTATTTT	CASSLLGRGTDTQYF
-	TRBV6-1	TRBJ2-2	many	TGTGCCAGCAGGGCCACCGGGGAGCTGTTTTTT	CASRATGELFF
-	TRBV18	TRBJ2-7	-	TGTGCCAGCTCACACAAGGGGCAGAACGAGCAGTACTTC	CASSHKGQNEQYF
-	TRBV7-2	TRBJ1-2	many	TGTGCCAGCAGCTTTGAGATGGACTATGGCTACACCTTC	CASSFEMDYGYTF
-	TRBV14	TRBJ2-7	-	TGTGCCAGCAGCCAAGTAGTGGGTCGCTCGGGGGAGCAGTACTTC	CASSQVVGRSGEQYF